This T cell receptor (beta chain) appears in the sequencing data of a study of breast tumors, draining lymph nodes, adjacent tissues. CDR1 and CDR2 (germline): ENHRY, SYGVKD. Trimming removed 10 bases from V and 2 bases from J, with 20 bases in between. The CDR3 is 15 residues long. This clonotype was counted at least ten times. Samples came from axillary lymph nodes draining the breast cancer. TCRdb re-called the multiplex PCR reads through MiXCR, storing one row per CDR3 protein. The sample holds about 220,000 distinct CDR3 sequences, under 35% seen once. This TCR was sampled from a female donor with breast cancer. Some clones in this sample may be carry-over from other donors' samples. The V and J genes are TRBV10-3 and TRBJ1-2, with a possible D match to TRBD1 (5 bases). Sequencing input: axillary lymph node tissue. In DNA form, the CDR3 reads TGTGCCACCGGACAAGCCGGGCGGTGGAACTATGGCTACACCTTC. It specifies CATGQAGRWNYGYTF.